This T cell receptor beta chain came from a study of T-cell reconstitution after alpha-beta-depleted transplantation in children. General study findings and limits: T-cell counts and diversity at one year post-transplant came mainly from newly produced T cells. Some patients' high day-60 TCRbeta diversity was attributed to recipient cells surviving conditioning. Reportedly, alpha-beta T cells present about two months post-transplant originated from several hundred expanded clones of graft origin.

To note about this clonotype: Its specificity is not known.

The germline gives CDR1 ENHRY, CDR2 SYGVKD. Trimming took 6 bases from V and 0 from J, leaving 13 bases between them. The CDR3 covers 15 residues. Unique molecular identifiers were used to barcode this TCRbeta library. MiXCR was run by TCRdb on the PCR reads, yielding one entry per CDR3 protein. Of a few hundred thousand distinct CDR3 sequences in the sample, roughly 43% were seen once. Specimen: PBMCs, collected before TCRalphabeta/CD19-depleted stem cell transplant. The origin of this receptor is a girl under 10 years old with aplastic anemia, due to receive a stem cell transplant. The rearrangement uses TRBV10-3 and TRBJ2-3; the D call may be TRBD1 or TRBD2 (5 bases each). The DNA for the CDR3 is TGTGCCATCAGCCACCGGGACCCGAGCACAGATACGCAGTATTTT. Residues: CAISHRDPSTDTQYF.